These T cell receptor beta chains were read from a single sample in a study of human CD8 memory T cell subsets. For each CDR3 protein, TCRdb gives one entry from its re-call of the 5' RACE reads, without DNA. The specimen's table records 17,000 or so distinct CDR3 sequences. Input material: CD8+ stem-like memory T cells (TSCM and TCM) sorted from PBMCs. The receptor source for this set is a human donor in good health. CDR3s include the opening cysteine and the closing phenylalanine or tryptophan. Not all rows give a size; the values are once, few, many and, for expanded clones, a class.

cdr3_length j_call clone_size v_call cdr3_aa
12 TRBJ1-1 . TRBV7-9 CASSFRGSGAFF
15 TRBJ2-7 . TRBV4-1 CASSQVYRGVEEQYF
13 TRBJ1-2 . TRBV12-3/TRBV12-4 CASSPSYGYGYTF
16 TRBJ2-3 . TRBV10-2 CASSESQGRRADTQYF
13 TRBJ2-7 . TRBV24-1 CATSDDSVNEQYF
17 TRBJ2-1 . TRBV20-1 CSARVTGRSATYNEQFF
15 TRBJ1-5 medium-sized TRBV7-8 CASSLSGKSNQPQHF
15 TRBJ2-7 . TRBV4-1 CASSQVAGGRYEQYF
17 TRBJ2-2 . TRBV6-2/TRBV6-3 CASSYSVSRENTGELFF
13 TRBJ1-1 medium-sized TRBV29-1 CSVGTGFGTEAFF
13 TRBJ1-1 . TRBV5-6 CASSLGQPTEAFF
14 TRBJ2-7 . TRBV5-5 CASSLFPDSTEQYF
13 TRBJ2-7 . TRBV3-1 CASEGIGSYEQYF
16 TRBJ2-5 . TRBV11-1 CASSPVEGVNQETQYF
15 TRBJ2-7 . TRBV27 CASSIRQGVAYEQYF
17 TRBJ2-5 . TRBV7-6 CASSPHFVAGGLKTQYF
15 TRBJ2-7 . TRBV4-3 CASSLGGAASYEQYF
14 TRBJ2-3 . TRBV4-1 CASSQGRGADTQYF
15 TRBJ2-3 . TRBV7-9 CASSYYGGRTDTQYF
14 TRBJ2-1 . TRBV6-4 CASSDSSEGNEQFF
15 TRBJ2-5 . TRBV6-5 CASSLAGTPGETQYF
15 TRBJ1-5 . TRBV3-1 CASSQGQGSNQPQHF
14 TRBJ1-2 medium-sized TRBV29-1 CSVLLVGTDYGYTF
14 TRBJ2-7 . TRBV5-1 CASSLDRGTDEQYF
14 TRBJ1-1 . TRBV28 CASSLSGGNTEAFF
14 TRBJ2-1 . TRBV6-6 CASSIRESYNEQFF
17 TRBJ2-1 medium-sized TRBV5-4 CASSAERQGDYYNEQFF